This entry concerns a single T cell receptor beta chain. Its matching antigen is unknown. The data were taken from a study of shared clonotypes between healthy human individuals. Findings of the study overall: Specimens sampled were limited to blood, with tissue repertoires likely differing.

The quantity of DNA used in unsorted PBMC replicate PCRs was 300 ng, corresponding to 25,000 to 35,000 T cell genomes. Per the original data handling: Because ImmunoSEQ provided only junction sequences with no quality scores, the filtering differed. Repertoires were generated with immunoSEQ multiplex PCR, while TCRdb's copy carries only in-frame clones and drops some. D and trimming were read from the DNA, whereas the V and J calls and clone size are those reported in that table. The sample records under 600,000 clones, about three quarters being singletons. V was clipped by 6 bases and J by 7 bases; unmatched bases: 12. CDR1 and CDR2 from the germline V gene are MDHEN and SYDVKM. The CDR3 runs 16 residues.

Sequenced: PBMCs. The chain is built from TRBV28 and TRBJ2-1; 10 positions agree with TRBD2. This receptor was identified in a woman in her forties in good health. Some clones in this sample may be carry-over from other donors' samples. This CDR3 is CASRQTGLAVVNEQFF. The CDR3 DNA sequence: TGTGCCAGCAGGCAAACCGGACTAGCGGTCGTAAATGAGCAGTTCTTC.